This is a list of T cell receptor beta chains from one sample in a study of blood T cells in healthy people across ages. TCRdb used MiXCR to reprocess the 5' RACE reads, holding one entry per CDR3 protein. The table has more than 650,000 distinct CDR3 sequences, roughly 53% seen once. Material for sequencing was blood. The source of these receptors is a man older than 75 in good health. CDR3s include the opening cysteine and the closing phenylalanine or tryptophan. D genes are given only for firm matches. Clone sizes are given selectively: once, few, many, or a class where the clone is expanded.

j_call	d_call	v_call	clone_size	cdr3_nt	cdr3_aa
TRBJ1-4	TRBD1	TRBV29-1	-	TGCAGCGTTCACCACAGGGGGACTAATGAAAAACTGTTTTTT	CSVHHRGTNEKLFF
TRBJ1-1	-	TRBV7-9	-	TGTGCCAGCAGCTTAGAGGGCGGGCTGGGCACTGAAGCTTTCTTT	CASSLEGGLGTEAFF
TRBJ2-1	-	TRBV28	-	TGTGCCAGCAGCTCTCCTATAGGGGGAACGTCCTACAATGAGCAGTTCTTC	CASSSPIGGTSYNEQFF
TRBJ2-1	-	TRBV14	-	TGTGCCAGCAGCCAAGGGGCTGGGCGTGAGCAGTTCTTC	CASSQGAGREQFF
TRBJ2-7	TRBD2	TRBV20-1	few	TGCAGTGCAACGGGACTAGCTATTCACGAGCAGTACTTC	CSATGLAIHEQYF
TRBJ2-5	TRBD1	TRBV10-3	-	TGTGCCATCAGTGAGGCAGGGGGTGGAGAGACCCAGTACTTC	CAISEAGGGETQYF
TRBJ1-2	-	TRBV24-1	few	TGTGCCACCAGTGAAAGGTCTAACTATGGCTACACCTTC	CATSERSNYGYTF
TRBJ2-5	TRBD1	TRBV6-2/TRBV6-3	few	TGTGCCAGCAATCCCACAGGGGAAGAGACCCAGTACTTC	CASNPTGEETQYF
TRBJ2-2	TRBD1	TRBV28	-	TGTGCCAGCAGTTTATGGGGGACAGGGGCGAACACCGGGGAGCTGTTTTTT	CASSLWGTGANTGELFF
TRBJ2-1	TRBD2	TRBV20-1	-	TGCAGTGCTAGAGCGGGACTAGCGGGAGGGCCGTTGACGGCAAATGAGCAGTTCTTC	CSARAGLAGGPLTANEQFF
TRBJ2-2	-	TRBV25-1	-	TGTGCCAGCAGAATTACCGGGGAGCTGTTTTTT	CASRITGELFF
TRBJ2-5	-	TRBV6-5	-	TGTGCCAGCAGCTCACCACGCGAGACAGGGAGGGAGACCCAGTACTTC	CASSSPRETGRETQYF
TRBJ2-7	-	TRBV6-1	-	TGTGCCAGCAGTGAATACGCGGGGAGCTCCTACGAGCAGTACTTC	CASSEYAGSSYEQYF
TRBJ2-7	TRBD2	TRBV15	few	TGTGCCACCAGCAGAGATCTCCCGGGGGGGCTGTCCTACGAGCAGTACTTC	CATSRDLPGGLSYEQYF
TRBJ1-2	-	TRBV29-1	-	TGCAGCGTTGAACAGGGCTATGGCTACACCTTC	CSVEQGYGYTF
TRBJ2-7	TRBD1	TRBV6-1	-	TGTGCCAGCATAAATTCAGGGACAGGGGCCTACGAGCAGTACTTC	CASINSGTGAYEQYF
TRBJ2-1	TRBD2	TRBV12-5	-	TGTGCTAGTGGTTTGGTAATCAGCGGGAGGCCCTACAATAAGCAGTTCTTC	CASGLVISGRPYNKQFF
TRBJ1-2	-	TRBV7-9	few	TGTGCCAGCAGCTTAGCTGCAGGGAAGGGCTACACCTTC	CASSLAAGKGYTF
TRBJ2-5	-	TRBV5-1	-	TGCGCCAGCAGCTGGGATACAGTGGGGGAGCAGTACTTC	CASSWDTVGEQYF
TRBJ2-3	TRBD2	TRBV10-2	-	TGCGCCAGCAGTGCTACTAGCGGGAGGGCAGATACGCAGTATTTT	CASSATSGRADTQYF
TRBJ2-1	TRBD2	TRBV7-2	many	TGTGCCAGCAGCTTGGGAAGGGGACTAGCGGGAGGCCTCCAGTTCTTC	CASSLGRGLAGGLQFF
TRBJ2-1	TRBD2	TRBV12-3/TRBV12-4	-	TGTGCCAGCAGTTTTCGAGTGGGACTAGGCGATGAGCAGTTCTTC	CASSFRVGLGDEQFF
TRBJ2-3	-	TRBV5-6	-	TGTGCCAGCAGCTTGAACCTGGGATACGCGTATTTT	CASSLNLGYAYF
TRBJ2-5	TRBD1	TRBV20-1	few	TGCAGTGCTCGACAGGACAGGGGGCGAGAGACCCAGTACTTC	CSARQDRGRETQYF
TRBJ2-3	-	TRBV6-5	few	TGTGCCAGCAGTTACCGCGGTGCGCAGTATTTT	CASSYRGAQYF
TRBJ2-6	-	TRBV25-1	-	TGTGCCAGCAGCAAGGGTTTAGGGGCCAACGTCCTGACTTTC	CASSKGLGANVLTF
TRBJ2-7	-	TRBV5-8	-	TGTGCCAGCAGCCAGGAAAGGAATAGGGCTCCGTACGAGCAGTACTTC	CASSQERNRAPYEQYF